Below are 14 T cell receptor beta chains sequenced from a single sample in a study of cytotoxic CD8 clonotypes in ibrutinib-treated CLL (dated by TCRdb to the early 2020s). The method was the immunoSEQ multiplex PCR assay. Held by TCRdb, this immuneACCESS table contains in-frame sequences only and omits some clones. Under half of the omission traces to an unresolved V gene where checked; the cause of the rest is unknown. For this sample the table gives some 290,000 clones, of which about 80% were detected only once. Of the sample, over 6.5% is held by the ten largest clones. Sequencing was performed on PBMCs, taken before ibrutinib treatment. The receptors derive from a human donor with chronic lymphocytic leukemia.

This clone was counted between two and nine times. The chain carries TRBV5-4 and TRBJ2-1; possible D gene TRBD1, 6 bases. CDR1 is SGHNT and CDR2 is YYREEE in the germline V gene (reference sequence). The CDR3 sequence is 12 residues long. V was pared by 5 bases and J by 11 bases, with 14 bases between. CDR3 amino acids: CASSYTGTKQFF. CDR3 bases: TGTGCCAGCAGTTACACCGGGACAAAGCAGTTCTTC.

The CDR3 is CASSQGVGSYHGYTF. CDR3 sequence (DNA): TGTGCCAGCAGCCAAGGAGTCGGGTCCTATCATGGCTACACCTTC. V and J are TRBV14 and TRBJ1-2; D is undetermined. Trimming shortened V by 1 base and J by 6 bases, and 15 bases separated the two germline ends. The CDR3 covers 15 residues. Germline CDR1 is SGHDN and CDR2 is FVKESK.

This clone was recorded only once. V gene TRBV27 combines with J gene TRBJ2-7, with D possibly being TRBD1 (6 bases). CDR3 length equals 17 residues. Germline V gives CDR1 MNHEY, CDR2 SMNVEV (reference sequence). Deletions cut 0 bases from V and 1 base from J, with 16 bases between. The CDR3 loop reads CASSLSGAGFLSYEQYF. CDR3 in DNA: TGTGCCAGCAGTTTATCGGGGGCGGGTTTTCTTTCCTACGAGCAGTACTTC.

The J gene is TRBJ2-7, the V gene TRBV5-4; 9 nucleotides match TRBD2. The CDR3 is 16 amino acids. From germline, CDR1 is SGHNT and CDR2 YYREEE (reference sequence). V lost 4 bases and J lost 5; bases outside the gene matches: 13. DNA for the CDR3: TGTGCCAGCAGCCGCGGACTAGCGTTGGGGGGTGACGAGCAGTACTTC. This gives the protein CASSRGLALGGDEQYF.

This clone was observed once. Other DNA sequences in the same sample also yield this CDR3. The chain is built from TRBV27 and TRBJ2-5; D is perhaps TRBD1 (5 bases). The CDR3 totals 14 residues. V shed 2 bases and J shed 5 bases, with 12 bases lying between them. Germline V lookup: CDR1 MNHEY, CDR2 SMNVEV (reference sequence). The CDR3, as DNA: TGTGCCAGCAGTTTAAGGCAGGGTGGGGAGACCCAGTACTTC. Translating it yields CASSLRQGGETQYF.

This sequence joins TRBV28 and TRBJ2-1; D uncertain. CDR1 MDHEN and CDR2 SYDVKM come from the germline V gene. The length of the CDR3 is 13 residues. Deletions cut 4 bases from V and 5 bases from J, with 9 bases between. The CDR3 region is CASSYVHDNEQFF. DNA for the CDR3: TGTGCCAGCAGTTATGTACATGACAATGAGCAGTTCTTC.

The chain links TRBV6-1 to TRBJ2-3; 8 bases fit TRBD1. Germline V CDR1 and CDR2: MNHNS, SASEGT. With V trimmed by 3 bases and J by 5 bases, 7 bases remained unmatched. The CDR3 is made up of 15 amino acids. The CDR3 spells CASSEGRGLGDTQYF. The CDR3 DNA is TGTGCCAGCAGTGAGGGCAGGGGGCTTGGAGATACGCAGTATTTT.

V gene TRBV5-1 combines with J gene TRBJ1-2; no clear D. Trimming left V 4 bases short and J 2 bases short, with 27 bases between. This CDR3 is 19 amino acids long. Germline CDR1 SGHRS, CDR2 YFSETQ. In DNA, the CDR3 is TGCGCCAGCAGCCCCCTGGATGGCGAGCGCATCCAAGAAAACTATGGCTACACCTTC. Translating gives CASSPLDGERIQENYGYTF.

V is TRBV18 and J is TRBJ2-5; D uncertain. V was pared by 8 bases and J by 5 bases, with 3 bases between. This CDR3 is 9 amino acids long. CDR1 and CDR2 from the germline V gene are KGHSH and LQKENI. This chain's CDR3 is CASGETQYF. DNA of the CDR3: TGTGCCAGCGGGGAGACCCAGTACTTC.

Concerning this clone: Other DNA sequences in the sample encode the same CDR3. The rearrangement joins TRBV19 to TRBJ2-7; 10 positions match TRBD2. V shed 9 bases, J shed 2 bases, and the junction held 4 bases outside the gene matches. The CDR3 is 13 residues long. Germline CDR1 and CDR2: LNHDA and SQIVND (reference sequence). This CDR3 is CASRTSGTYEQYF. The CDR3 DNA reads TGTGCCAGCCGGACTAGCGGAACCTACGAGCAGTACTTC. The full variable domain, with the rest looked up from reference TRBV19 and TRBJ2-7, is DGGITQSPKYLFRKEGQNVTLSCEQNLNHDAMYWYRQDPGQGLRLIYYSQIVNDFQKGDIAEGYSVSREKKESFPLTVTSAQKNPTAFYLCASRTSGTYEQYFGPGTRLTVT.

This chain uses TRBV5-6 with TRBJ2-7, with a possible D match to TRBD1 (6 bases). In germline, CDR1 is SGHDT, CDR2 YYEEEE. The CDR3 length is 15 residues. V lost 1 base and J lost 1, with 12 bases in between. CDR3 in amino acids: CASSLSPGQSYEQYF. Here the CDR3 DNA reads TGTGCCAGCAGCTTGTCTCCAGGACAGTCCTACGAGCAGTACTTC.

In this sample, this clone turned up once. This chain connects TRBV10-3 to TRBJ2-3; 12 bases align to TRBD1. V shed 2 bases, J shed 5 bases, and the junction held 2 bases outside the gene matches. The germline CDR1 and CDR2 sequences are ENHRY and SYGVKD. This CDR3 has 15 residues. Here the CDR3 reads CAISEGTGGLDTQYF. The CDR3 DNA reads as TGTGCCATCAGTGAGGGGACAGGGGGCCTAGATACGCAGTATTTT.

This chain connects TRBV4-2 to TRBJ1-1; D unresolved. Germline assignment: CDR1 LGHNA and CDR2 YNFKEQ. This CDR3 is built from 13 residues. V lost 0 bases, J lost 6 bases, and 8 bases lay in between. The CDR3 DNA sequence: TGTGCCAGCAGCCAAGATCCCGGGCCTGAAGCTTTCTTT. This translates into CASSQDPGPEAFF.

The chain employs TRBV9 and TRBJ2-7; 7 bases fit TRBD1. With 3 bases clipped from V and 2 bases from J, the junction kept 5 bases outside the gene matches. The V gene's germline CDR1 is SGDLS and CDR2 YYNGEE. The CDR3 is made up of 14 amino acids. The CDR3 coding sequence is TGTGCCAGCAGCGCAACAGGGGCAGCCTACGAGCAGTACTTC. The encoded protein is CASSATGAAYEQYF. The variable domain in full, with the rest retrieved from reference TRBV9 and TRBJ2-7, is DSGVTQTPKHLITATGQRVTLRCSPRSGDLSVYWYQQSLDQGLQFLIQYYNGEERAKGNILERFSAQQFPDLHSELNLSSLELGDSALYFCASSATGAAYEQYFGPGTRLTVT.